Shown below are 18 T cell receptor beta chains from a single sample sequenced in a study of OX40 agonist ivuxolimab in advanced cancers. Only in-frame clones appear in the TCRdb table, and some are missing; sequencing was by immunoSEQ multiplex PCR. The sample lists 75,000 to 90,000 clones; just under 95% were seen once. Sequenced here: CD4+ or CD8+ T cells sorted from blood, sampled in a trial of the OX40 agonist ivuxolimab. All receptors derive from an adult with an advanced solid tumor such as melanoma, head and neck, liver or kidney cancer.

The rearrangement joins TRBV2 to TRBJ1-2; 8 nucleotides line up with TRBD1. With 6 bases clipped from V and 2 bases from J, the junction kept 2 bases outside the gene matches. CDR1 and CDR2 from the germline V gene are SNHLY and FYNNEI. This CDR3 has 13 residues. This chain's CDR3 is CASRGQGNYGYTF. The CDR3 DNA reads TGTGCCAGCAGAGGACAGGGCAACTATGGCTACACCTTC.

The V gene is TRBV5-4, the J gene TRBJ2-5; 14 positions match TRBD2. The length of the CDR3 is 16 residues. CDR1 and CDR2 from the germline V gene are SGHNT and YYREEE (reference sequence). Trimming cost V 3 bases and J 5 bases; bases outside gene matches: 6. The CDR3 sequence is CASSSKTSGGAETQYF. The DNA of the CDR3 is TGTGCCAGCAGCTCGAAGACTAGCGGGGGGGCTGAGACCCAGTACTTC.

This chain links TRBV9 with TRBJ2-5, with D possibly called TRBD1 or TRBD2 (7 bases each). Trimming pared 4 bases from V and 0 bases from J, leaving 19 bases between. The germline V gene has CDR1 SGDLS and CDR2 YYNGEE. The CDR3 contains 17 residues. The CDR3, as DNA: TGTGCCAGCAGCCCCCGACAGGGAGGGTGGAACCAAGAGACCCAGTACTTC. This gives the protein CASSPRQGGWNQETQYF.

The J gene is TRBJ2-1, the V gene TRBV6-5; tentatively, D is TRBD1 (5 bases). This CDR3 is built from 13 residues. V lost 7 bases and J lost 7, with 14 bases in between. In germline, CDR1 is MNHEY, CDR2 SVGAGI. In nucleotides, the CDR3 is TGTGCCAGCAATAGGCAGGGTGGTAATGAGCAGTTCTTC. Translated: CASNRQGGNEQFF.

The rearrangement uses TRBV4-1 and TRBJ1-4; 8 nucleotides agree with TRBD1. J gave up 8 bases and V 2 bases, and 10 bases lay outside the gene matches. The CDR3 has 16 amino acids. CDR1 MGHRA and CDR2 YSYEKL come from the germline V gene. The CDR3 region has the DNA TGCGCCAGCAGCCAACTTACAGGGGGAGTAGTCGAAAAACTGTTTTTT. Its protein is CASSQLTGGVVEKLFF.

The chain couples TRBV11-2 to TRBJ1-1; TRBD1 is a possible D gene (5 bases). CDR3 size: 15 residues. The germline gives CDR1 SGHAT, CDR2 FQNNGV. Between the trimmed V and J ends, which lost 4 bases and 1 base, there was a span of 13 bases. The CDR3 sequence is CASSWVAGPNTEAFF. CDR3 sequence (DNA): TGTGCCAGCAGCTGGGTGGCAGGGCCGAACACTGAAGCTTTCTTT.

The CDR3 sequence: CASSLALEGVQETQYF. Written as DNA, the CDR3 is TGTGCCAGCAGCTTGGCCCTCGAAGGGGTCCAAGAGACCCAGTACTTC. V and J are TRBV5-5 and TRBJ2-5; TRBD1 is a possible D gene (5 bases). Trimming took 0 bases from V and 1 from J, leaving 13 bases between them. The CDR3 runs to 16 residues. Germline V gene sequence: CDR1 SGHKS, CDR2 YYEKEE (reference sequence). The variable domain in full, completed from reference TRBV5-5 and TRBJ2-5, reads DAGVTQSPTHLIKTRGQQVTLRCSPISGHKSVSWYQQVLGQGPQFIFQYYEKEERGRGNFPDRFSARQFPNYSSELNVNALLLGDSALYLCASSLALEGVQETQYFGPGTRLLVL.

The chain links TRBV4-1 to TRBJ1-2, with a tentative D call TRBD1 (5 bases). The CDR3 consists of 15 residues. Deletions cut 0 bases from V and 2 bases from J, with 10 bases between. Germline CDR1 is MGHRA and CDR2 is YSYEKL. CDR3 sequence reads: CASSQDPQGNYGYTF. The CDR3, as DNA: TGCGCCAGCAGCCAAGATCCCCAGGGCAACTATGGCTACACCTTC.

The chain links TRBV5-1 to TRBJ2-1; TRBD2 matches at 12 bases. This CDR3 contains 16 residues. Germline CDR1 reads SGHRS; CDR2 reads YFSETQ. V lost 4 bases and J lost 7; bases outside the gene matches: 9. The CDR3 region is CASSPSLAGGANEQFF. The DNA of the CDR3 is TGCGCCAGCAGCCCCTCACTAGCGGGAGGCGCTAATGAGCAGTTCTTC.

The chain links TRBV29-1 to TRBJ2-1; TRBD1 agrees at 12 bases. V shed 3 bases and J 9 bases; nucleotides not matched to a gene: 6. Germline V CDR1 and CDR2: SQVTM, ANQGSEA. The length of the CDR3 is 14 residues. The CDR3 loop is CSVDMGQGASEQFF. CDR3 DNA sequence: TGCAGCGTTGATATGGGACAGGGGGCTTCTGAGCAGTTCTTC.

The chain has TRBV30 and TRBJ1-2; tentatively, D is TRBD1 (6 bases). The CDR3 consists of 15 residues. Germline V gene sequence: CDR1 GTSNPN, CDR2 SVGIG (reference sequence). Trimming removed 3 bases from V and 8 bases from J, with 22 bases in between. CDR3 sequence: CAWRGTGTLTHGYTF. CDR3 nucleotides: TGTGCCTGGAGAGGAACCGGGACATTAACTCACGGCTACACCTTC.

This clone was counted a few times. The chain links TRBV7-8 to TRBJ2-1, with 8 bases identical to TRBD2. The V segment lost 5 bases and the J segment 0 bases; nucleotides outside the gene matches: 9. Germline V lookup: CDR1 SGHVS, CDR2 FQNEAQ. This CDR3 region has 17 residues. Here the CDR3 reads CASSRGAGALSYNEQFF. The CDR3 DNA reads TGTGCCAGCAGCCGCGGAGCGGGGGCGCTCTCCTACAATGAGCAGTTCTTC.

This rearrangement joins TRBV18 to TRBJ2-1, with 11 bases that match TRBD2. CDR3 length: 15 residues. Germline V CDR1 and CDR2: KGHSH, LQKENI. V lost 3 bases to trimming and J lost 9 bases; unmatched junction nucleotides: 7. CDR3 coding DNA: TGTGCCAGCTCACCGGGCCTAGCGGGGGGAAGTGAGCAGTTCTTC. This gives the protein CASSPGLAGGSEQFF.

For the CDR3, the DNA is TGTGCCAGCAGCTTCCCAGACAGGGGGCCTATCTCCTACGAGCAGTACTTC. This translates into CASSFPDRGPISYEQYF. The chain combines TRBV5-5 with TRBJ2-7, with TRBD1 matching over 10 bases. CDR3 length equals 17 residues. With 2 bases clipped from V and 0 bases from J, the junction kept 8 bases outside the gene matches. Germline V gene data show CDR1 as SGHKS and CDR2 as YYEKEE (reference sequence).

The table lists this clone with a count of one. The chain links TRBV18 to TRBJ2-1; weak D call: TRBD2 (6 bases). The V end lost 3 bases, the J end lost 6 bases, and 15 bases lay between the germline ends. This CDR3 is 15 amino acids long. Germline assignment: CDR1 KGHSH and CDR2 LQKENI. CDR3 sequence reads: CASSPQLGGTNEQFF. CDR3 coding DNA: TGTGCCAGCTCACCCCAACTCGGAGGGACCAATGAGCAGTTCTTC.

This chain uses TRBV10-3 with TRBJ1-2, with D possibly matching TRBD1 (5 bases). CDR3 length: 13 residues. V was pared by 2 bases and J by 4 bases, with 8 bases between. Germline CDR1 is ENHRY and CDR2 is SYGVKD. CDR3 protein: CAISEEGFYGYTF. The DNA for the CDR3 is TGTGCCATCAGTGAGGAGGGGTTCTATGGCTACACCTTC.

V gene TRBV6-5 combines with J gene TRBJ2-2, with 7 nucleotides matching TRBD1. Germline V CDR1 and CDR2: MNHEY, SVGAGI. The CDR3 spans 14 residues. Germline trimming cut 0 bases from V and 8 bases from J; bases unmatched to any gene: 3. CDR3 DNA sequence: TGTGCCAGCAGTTACTCGAAGGGACAGGGGGAGCTGTTTTTT. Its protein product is CASSYSKGQGELFF.

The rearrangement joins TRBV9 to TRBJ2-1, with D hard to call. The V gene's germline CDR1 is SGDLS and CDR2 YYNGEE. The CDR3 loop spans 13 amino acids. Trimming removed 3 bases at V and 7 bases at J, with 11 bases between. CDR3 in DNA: TGTGCCAGCAGCGGTCCCGGAAGGAATGAGCAGTTCTTC. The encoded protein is CASSGPGRNEQFF.